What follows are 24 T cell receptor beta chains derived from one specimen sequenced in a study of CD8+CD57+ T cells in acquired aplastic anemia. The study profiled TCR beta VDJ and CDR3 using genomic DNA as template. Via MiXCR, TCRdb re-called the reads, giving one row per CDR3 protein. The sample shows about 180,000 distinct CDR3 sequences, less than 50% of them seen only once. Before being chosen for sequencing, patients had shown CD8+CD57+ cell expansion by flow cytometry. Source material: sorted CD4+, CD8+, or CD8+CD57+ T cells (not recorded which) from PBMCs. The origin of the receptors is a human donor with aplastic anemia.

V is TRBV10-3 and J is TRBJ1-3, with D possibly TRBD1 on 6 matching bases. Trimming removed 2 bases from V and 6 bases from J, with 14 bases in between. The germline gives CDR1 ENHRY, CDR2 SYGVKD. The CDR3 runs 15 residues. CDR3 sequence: CAISEVAGVKNTIYF. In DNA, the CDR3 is TGTGCCATCAGTGAGGTTGCAGGGGTTAAAAACACCATATATTTT.

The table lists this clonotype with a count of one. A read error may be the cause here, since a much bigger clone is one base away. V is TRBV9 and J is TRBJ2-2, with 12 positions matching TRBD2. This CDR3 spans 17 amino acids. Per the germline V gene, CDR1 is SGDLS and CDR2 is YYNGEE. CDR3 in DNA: TGTGTCAGCAGCCCAGCGACTAGCGGGGGCCGCACCGGGGAGCTGTTTTTT. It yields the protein CVSSPATSGGRTGELFF.

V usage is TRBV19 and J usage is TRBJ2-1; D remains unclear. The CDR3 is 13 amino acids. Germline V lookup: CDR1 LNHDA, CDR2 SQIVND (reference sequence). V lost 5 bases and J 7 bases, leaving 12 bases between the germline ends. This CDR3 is CASSPPIWNEQFF. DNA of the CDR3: TGTGCCAGTAGTCCCCCGATTTGGAATGAGCAGTTCTTC. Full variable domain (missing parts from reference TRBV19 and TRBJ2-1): DGGITQSPKYLFRKEGQNVTLSCEQNLNHDAMYWYRQDPGQGLRLIYYSQIVNDFQKGDIAEGYSVSREKKESFPLTVTSAQKNPTAFYLCASSPPIWNEQFFGPGTRLTVL.

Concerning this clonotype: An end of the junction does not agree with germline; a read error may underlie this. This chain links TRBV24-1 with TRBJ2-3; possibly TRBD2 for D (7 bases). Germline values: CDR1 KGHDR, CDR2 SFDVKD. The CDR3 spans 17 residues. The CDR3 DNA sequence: TGTGCCACCAGTGACCGGGGAGGGGGAGGCGGCACAGAGACGCAGTATTTT. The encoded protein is CATSDRGGGGGTETQYF.

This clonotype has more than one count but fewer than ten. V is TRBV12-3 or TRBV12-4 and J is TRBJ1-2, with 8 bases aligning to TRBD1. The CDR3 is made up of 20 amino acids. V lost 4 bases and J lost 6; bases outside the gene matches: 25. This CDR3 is CASSSTKLRTGPTTRHGYTF. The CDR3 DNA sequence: TGTGCCAGCAGTTCCACCAAACTTCGGACAGGGCCTACCACCCGTCATGGCTACACCTTC.

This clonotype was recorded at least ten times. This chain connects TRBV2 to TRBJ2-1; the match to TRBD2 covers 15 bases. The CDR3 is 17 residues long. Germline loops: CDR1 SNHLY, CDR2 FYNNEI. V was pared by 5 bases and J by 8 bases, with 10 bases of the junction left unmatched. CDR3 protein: CASSSGLAGGLVYEQFF. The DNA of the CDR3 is TGTGCCAGCAGTTCGGGACTAGCGGGGGGACTGGTGTATGAGCAGTTCTTC.

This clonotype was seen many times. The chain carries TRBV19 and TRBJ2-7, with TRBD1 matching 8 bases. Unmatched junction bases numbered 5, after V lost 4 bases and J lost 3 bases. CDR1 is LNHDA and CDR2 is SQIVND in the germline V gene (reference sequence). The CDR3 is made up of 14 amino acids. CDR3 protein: CASSKGQVSYEQYF. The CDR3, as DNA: TGTGCCAGTAGTAAGGGACAGGTGAGCTACGAGCAGTACTTC.

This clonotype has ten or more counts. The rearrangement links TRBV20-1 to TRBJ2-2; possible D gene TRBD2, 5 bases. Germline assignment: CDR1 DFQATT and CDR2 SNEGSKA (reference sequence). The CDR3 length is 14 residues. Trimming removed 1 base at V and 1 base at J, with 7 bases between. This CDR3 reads CSARGGGNTGELFF. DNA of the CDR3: TGCAGTGCTAGAGGAGGAGGGAACACCGGGGAGCTGTTTTTT.

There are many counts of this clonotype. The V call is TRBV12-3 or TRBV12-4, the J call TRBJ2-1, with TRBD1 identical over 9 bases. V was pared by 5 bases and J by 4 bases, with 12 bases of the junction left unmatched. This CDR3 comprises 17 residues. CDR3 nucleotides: TGTGCCAGCAGTATCAAAATCGGGACAGGGAAATACAATGAGCAGTTCTTC. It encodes CASSIKIGTGKYNEQFF.

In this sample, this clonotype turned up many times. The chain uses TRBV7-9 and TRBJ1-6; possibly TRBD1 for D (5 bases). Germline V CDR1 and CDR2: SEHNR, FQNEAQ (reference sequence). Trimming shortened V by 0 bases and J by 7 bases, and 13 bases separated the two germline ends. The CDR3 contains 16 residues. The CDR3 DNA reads TGTGCCAGCAGCTTAGCGGGGACTCAAGTGAATTCACCCCTCCACTTT. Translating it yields CASSLAGTQVNSPLHF.

CDR3 nucleotide sequence: TGTGCCATCAGTGAGTCCTCAGTAAAGGGTACGCAGTATTTT. It codes for CAISESSVKGTQYF. This rearrangement joins TRBV10-3 to TRBJ2-3; D is unresolved. The CDR3 totals 14 residues. V was pared by 0 bases and J by 8 bases, with 12 bases between. CDR1 is ENHRY and CDR2 is SYGVKD in the germline V gene.

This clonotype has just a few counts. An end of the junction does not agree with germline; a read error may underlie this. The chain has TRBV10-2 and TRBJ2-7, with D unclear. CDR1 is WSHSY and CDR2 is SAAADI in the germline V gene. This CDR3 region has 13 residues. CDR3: CASSEPISYEQYF. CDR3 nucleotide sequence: TGCGCCAGCAGTGAGCCTATTTCCTATGAGCAGTACTTC.

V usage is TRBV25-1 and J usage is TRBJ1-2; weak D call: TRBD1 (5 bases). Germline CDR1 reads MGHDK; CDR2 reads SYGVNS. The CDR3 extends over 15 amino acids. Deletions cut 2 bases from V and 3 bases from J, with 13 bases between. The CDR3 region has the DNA TGTGCCAGCAGTGAACATCCAGGGCGGGACTATGGCTACACCTTC. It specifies CASSEHPGRDYGYTF.

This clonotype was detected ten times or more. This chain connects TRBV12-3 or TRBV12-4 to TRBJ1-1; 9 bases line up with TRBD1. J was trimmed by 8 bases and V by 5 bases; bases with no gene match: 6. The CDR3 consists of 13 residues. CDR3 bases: TGTGCCAGCAGTCGAGGGACAGGGAAGGAAGCTTTCTTT. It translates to CASSRGTGKEAFF.

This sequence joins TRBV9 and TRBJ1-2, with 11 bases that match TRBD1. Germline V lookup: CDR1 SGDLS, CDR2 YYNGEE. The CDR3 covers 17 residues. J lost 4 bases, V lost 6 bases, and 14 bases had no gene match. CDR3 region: CASTQTGGTGGSYGYTF. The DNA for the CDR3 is TGTGCCAGCACCCAAACGGGGGGGACAGGGGGTAGCTATGGCTACACCTTC.

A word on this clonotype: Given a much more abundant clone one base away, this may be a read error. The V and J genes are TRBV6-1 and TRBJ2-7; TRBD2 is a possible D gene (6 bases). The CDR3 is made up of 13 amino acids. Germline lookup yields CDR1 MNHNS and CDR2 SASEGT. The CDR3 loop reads CASRRDLSYEQHF. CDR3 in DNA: TGTGCCAGCAGACGGGACTTGTCCTACGAGCAGCACTTC.

This CDR3 reads CAWTSGPHNEQFF. CDR3 nucleotides: TGTGCCTGGACTAGCGGACCGCACAATGAGCAGTTCTTC. The rearrangement joins TRBV30 to TRBJ2-1; 7 bases line up with TRBD2. J gave up 5 bases and V 4 bases, and 5 bases lay outside the gene matches. CDR1 and CDR2 (germline): GTSNPN, SVGIG (reference sequence). The length of the CDR3 is 13 residues.

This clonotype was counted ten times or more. CDR3 region: CASSFSDVGELFF. For the CDR3, the DNA is TGTGCCAGCAGCTTTTCTGACGTTGGGGAGCTGTTTTTT. This chain connects TRBV7-3 to TRBJ2-2; D unresolved. The CDR3 has 13 amino acids. The V gene lost 3 bases and the J gene lost 8 bases, with 10 bases spanning the gap. Germline V gene lookup returns CDR1 SGHTA and CDR2 FQGTGA.

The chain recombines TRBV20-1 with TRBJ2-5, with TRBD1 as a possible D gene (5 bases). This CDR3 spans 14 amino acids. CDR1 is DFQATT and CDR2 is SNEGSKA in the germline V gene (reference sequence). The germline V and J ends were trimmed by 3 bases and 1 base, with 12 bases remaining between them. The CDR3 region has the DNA TGCAGTGCTAGGGGCAGGGTGATCCAAGAGACCCAGTACTTC. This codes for CSARGRVIQETQYF.

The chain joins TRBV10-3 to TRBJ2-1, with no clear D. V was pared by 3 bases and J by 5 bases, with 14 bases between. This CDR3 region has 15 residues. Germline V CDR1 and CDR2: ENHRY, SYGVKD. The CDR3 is CAISDILDGNNEQFF. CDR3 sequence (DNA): TGTGCCATCAGTGACATACTCGACGGAAACAATGAGCAGTTCTTC.

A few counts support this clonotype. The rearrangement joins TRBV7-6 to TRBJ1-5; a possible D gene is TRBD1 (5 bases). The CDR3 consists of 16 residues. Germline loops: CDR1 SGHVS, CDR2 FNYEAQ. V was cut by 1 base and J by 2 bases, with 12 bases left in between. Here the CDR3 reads CASSLESGQRNQPQHF. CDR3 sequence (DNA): TGTGCCAGCAGCTTAGAATCAGGACAACGCAATCAGCCCCAGCATTTT.

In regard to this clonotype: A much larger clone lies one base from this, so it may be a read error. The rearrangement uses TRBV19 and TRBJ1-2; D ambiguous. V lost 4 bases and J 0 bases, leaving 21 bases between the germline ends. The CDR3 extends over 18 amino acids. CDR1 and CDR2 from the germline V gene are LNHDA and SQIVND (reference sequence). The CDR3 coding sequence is TGTGCCAGTAGTACACCTCTAACTTCACATCCTACTAACTATGGCTACACCTTC. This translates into CASSTPLTSHPTNYGYTF. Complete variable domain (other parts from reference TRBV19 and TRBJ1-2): DGGITQSPKYLFRKEGQNVTLSCEQNLNHDAMYWYRQDPGQGLRLIYYSQIVNDFQKGDIAEGYSVSREKKESFPLTVTSAQKNPTAFYLCASSTPLTSHPTNYGYTFGSGTRLTVV.

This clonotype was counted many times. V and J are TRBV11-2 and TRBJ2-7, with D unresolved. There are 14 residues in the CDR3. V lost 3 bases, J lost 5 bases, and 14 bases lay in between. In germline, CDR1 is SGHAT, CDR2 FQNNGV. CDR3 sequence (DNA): TGTGCCAGCAGCTTTCAAGAGGCATCCCACGAGCAGTACTTC. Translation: CASSFQEASHEQYF.

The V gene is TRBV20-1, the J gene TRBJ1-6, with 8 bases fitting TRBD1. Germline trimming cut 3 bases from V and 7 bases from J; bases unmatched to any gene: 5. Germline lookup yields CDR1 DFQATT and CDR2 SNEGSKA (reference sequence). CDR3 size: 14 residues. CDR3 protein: CSASRGQENSPLHF. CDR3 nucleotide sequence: TGCAGTGCTAGTAGGGGACAGGAAAATTCACCCCTCCACTTT.